The TCR beta chain under discussion was sequenced for a study of shared clonotypes between healthy human individuals. The germline V gene has CDR1 SEHNR and CDR2 FQNEAQ (reference sequence). The length of the CDR3 is 16 residues. The V and J ends lost 5 bases and 3 bases respectively, with 20 bases between them. The table came from immunoSEQ multiplex PCR; TCRdb's copy has only in-frame clones and leaves some out. The table has 730,000 or so clones, approximately 79% seen once; the top ten hold roughly 1.8%. The clonotype comes from a woman between 25 and 40 years old in good health. The sample consisted of memory CD4+ T cells sorted from blood. Subset defined: CD45RA-negative fraction. The V and J genes are TRBV7-9 and TRBJ2-7; D may be TRBD1 (6 bases). The CDR3 DNA sequence: TGTGCCAGCAGCCCCCGGGACGGTGAGGGGGACTACGAGCAGTACTTC. This sequence encodes CASSPRDGEGDYEQYF.